This T cell receptor beta chain was documented in a study of CXCR3-negative and CXCR3-positive naive CD8 T cells. With respect to this clonotype: Its antigen is not identified.

A CD45RO-CCR7+CD27+CD95- phenotype identified naive CD8+ T cells. CDR1 and CDR2 (germline): MGHDK, SYGVNS. The CDR3 totals 16 residues. The libraries of TRB cDNA were prepared using 5' RACE with UMI labels. TCRdb reprocessed the 5' RACE reads, with one entry per CDR3 protein and no DNA. Its table lists more than 100,000 distinct CDR3 sequences. Findings of the study overall: Higher TRB CDR3 hydrophobicity marked CXCR3-positive naive cells relative to CXCR3-negative naive cells. CXCR3-negative and CXCR3-positive naive cells shared comparable TRBV-TRBJ usage, but memory cells did not. Each naive subset displayed comparably high diversity, whereas memory CD8+ cells displayed much lower diversity.

The TCR comes from a human donor in good health. Some clones in this sample may be carry-over from other donors' samples. Source material: naive CXCR3+ CD8+ T cells from blood. Subset here: CD45RO-CCR7+CD27+CD95- naive CD8+ T cells expressing CXCR3 (TNR3+). The rearrangement links TRBV25-1 to TRBJ2-1. The CDR3 region is CASSDGWRGSYNEQFF.